This T cell receptor beta chain stems from a study of OX40 agonist ivuxolimab in advanced cancers. Overall study context: Those enrolled were 80% to 85% male, with a mean age of about 66 years and ages from about 20 to 85. Anti-PD-1, anti-PD-L1 or anti-CTLA-4 therapy given earlier was allowed, and roughly 40% had some.

Germline CDR1 GTSNPN, CDR2 SVGIG (reference sequence). The CDR3 is made up of 14 amino acids. J gave up 2 bases and V 2 bases, and 6 bases lay outside the gene matches. To note about this clone: The antigen remains undetermined.

Study outcomes and limitations: Clonal expansion by week 6 occurred in CD4+ and CD8+ blood T cells (at 0.1 to 3.0 mg/kg).

Assay: immunoSEQ multiplex PCR; the TCRdb copy retains only in-frame clones and omits some. The sample shows 76,000 or so clones, roughly 88% of them seen only once. Sequencing used CD4+ or CD8+ T cells sorted from blood, obtained in a trial of the OX40 agonist ivuxolimab. The sequence was obtained from an adult with an advanced solid tumor such as melanoma, head and neck, liver or kidney cancer. The chain combines TRBV30 with TRBJ2-7; the match to TRBD1 covers 7 bases. DNA for the CDR3: TGTGCCTGGAGTCCCATAGGGGGCCCCTACGAGCAGTACTTC. This codes for CAWSPIGGPYEQYF.